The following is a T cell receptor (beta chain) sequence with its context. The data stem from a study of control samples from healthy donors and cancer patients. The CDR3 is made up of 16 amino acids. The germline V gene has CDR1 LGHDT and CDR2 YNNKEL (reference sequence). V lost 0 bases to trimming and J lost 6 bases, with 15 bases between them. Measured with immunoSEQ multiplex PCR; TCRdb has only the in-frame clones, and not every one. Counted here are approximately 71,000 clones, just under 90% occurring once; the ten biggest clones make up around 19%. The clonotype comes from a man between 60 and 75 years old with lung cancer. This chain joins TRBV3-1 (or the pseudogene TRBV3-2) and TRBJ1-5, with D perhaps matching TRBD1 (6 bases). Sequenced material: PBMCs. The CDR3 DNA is TGTGCCAGCAGCCAAGAGTACCGGGGGCGAGGTCAGCCCCAGCATTTT. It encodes CASSQEYRGRGQPQHF.